These 28 T cell receptor beta chains were all obtained from the same sample, sequenced in a study of OX40 agonist ivuxolimab in advanced cancers. Using immunoSEQ multiplex PCR, the repertoire was profiled, and TCRdb retains in-frame clones only, with some absent. The table has some 15,000 clones, about 77% seen once; the top ten hold around a third. The sample was CD4+ or CD8+ T cells sorted from blood, taken in a trial of the OX40 agonist ivuxolimab. The receptors here all came from an adult with an advanced solid tumor such as melanoma, head and neck, liver or kidney cancer.

The chain combines TRBV10-3 with TRBJ2-7; no clear D. Germline-derived CDR1 and CDR2 are ENHRY and SYGVKD. V was trimmed by 4 bases and J by 3 bases, leaving 10 bases between them. CDR3 length: 13 amino acids. CDR3 sequence: CAISVEADYEQYF. The CDR3 coding sequence is TGTGCCATCAGTGTCGAGGCGGACTACGAGCAGTACTTC.

This rearrangement joins TRBV7-3 to TRBJ2-5, with TRBD1 as a possible D gene (5 bases). The germline V gene encodes CDR1 SGHTA and CDR2 FQGTGA. V was shortened by 0 bases and J by 7 bases, with 12 bases between the two germline ends. This CDR3 spans 14 amino acids. The CDR3 loop reads CASSLTRGSGTQYF. The DNA of the CDR3 is TGTGCCAGCAGCTTAACAAGGGGATCGGGGACCCAGTACTTC.

The CDR3 is CSARGYGYTF. CDR3 nucleotides: TGCAGTGCTAGAGGCTATGGCTACACCTTC. V and J are TRBV20-1 and TRBJ1-2; D gene unclear. From germline, CDR1 is DFQATT and CDR2 SNEGSKA (reference sequence). This CDR3 is 10 amino acids long. Trimming shortened V by 1 base and J by 4 bases, and 1 base separated the two germline ends.

The genes are TRBV10-3 and TRBJ2-1; perhaps TRBD2 as D (5 bases). Germline-derived CDR1 and CDR2 are ENHRY and SYGVKD. This CDR3 is built from 16 residues. V lost 7 bases and J 4 bases, leaving 20 bases between the germline ends. The CDR3 region is CAITPLTRSGYNEQFF. DNA of the CDR3: TGTGCCATCACCCCCCTCACTAGATCCGGGTACAATGAGCAGTTCTTC.

This chain uses TRBV7-3 with TRBJ2-1; D remains ambiguous. Trimming left V 5 bases short and J 7 bases short, with 12 bases between. The germline CDR1 and CDR2 sequences are SGHTA and FQGTGA. This CDR3 has 13 residues. CDR3 residues: CASSPTLMNEQFF. Written as DNA, the CDR3 is TGTGCCAGCAGCCCGACATTGATGAATGAGCAGTTCTTC.

V gene TRBV2 combines with J gene TRBJ2-3; D possibly corresponds to TRBD1 (6 bases). V was pared by 6 bases and J by 0 bases, with 13 bases between. Germline CDR1 is SNHLY and CDR2 is FYNNEI. This CDR3 is built from 15 residues. CDR3 DNA: TGTGCCAGCAGGGGGGCCTTACAAAGCACAGATACGCAGTATTTT. This translates into CASRGALQSTDTQYF.

By frequency in the sample, this clone is large. The CDR3 DNA is TGTGCCAGCAGCGTGGATGTCCAACGGGAGCAGTACTTC. It is translated as CASSVDVQREQYF. The chain carries TRBV9 and TRBJ2-7; D gene uncertain. CDR1 is SGDLS and CDR2 is YYNGEE in the germline V gene. The V gene lost 2 bases and the J gene lost 7 bases, with 13 bases spanning the gap. The CDR3 extends over 13 amino acids.

About this clone: It is likely a read error: a sequence one base away is far more abundant. The V call is TRBV5-4, the J call TRBJ1-4; D is unclear. CDR1 and CDR2 from the germline V gene are SGHNT and YYREEE (reference sequence). V was shortened by 0 bases and J by 7 bases, with 16 bases between the two germline ends. The CDR3 has 16 amino acids. The CDR3 DNA is TGTGCCAGCAGCTTGGAGCAGAACACTCGGAGTGAAAAACTGTTTTTT. As protein: CASSLEQNTRSEKLFF.

The V and J genes are TRBV9 and TRBJ2-1; D could derive from TRBD1 or TRBD2 (5 bases each). The CDR3 contains 14 residues. Germline CDR1 and CDR2: SGDLS and YYNGEE. V lost 4 bases to trimming and J lost 4 bases, with 12 bases between them. The CDR3 DNA follows: TGTGCCAGCAGCTTTAGGGACGGGTACAATGAGCAGTTCTTC. This sequence encodes CASSFRDGYNEQFF.

CDR3 region: CASSEAWAGGYTF. CDR3 sequence (DNA): TGTGCCAGCAGTGAAGCGTGGGCAGGTGGCTACACCTTC. The chain recombines TRBV7-7 with TRBJ1-2; D not certain. The germline gives CDR1 SSHAT, CDR2 FNYEAQ (reference sequence). The CDR3 totals 13 residues. V was trimmed by 6 bases and J by 7 bases, leaving 15 bases between them. Together with reference TRBV7-7 and TRBJ1-2, the CDR3 gives the full variable domain: GAGVSQSPRYKVTKRGQDVTLRCDPISSHATLYWYQQALGQGPEFLTYFNYEAQPDKSGLPSDRFSAERPEGSISTLTIQRTEQRDSAMYRCASSEAWAGGYTFGSGTRLTVV.

The V and J genes are TRBV9 and TRBJ2-7, with 8 positions matching TRBD1. The CDR3 contains 15 residues. Germline lookup yields CDR1 SGDLS and CDR2 YYNGEE. V was pared by 0 bases and J by 5 bases, with 7 bases of the junction left unmatched. CDR3 protein: CASSVGFRGRNEQYF. DNA of the CDR3: TGTGCCAGCAGCGTAGGGTTCAGGGGGCGCAACGAGCAGTACTTC. Full variable domain (rest looked up from reference TRBV9 and TRBJ2-7): DSGVTQTPKHLITATGQRVTLRCSPRSGDLSVYWYQQSLDQGLQFLIQYYNGEERAKGNILERFSAQQFPDLHSELNLSSLELGDSALYFCASSVGFRGRNEQYFGPGTRLTVT.

The chain is built from TRBV28 and TRBJ2-1, with 7 bases matching TRBD2. The CDR3 has 15 residues. The germline gives CDR1 MDHEN, CDR2 SYDVKM. V trimming: 6 bases; J trimming: 9 bases; junction bases outside the gene matches: 14. CDR3 in amino acids: CASSKLATEWGEQFF. CDR3 DNA sequence: TGTGCCAGCAGCAAACTAGCGACTGAATGGGGTGAGCAGTTCTTC.

V usage is TRBV4-1 and J usage is TRBJ2-1; D is undetermined. CDR3 length: 12 residues. V gave up 0 bases and J gave up 8 bases, with 5 bases separating them. Germline lookup yields CDR1 MGHRA and CDR2 YSYEKL. The CDR3 coding sequence is TGCGCCAGCAGCCAAGATCGTGATGAGCAGTTCTTC. Translation gives CASSQDRDEQFF.

V is TRBV11-2 and J is TRBJ2-3, with 9 bases that match TRBD2. Germline lookup yields CDR1 SGHAT and CDR2 FQNNGV. The CDR3 has 15 amino acids. Trimming removed 3 bases from V and 5 bases from J; junction bases left unmatched: 6. The CDR3 here is CASSLTSGFIDTQYF. DNA of the CDR3: TGTGCCAGCAGCTTGACTAGCGGATTTATAGATACGCAGTATTTT.

J is TRBJ2-5 and V is TRBV27; TRBD2 matches 14 bases. This CDR3 is built from 16 residues. Germline V gene lookup returns CDR1 MNHEY and CDR2 SMNVEV (reference sequence). V gave up 2 bases and J gave up 4 bases; unmatched junction bases: 3. The chain's CDR3 is CASSLRLAGGIETQYF. The CDR3 bases are TGTGCCAGCAGTTTACGACTAGCGGGAGGGATAGAGACCCAGTACTTC.

The V gene is TRBV6-1, the J gene TRBJ2-7, with 7 bases lining up with TRBD2. The CDR3 is made up of 15 amino acids. After removal of 5 bases from V and 4 bases from J, the junction contained 11 bases not matched to a gene. Germline CDR1 and CDR2: MNHNS and SASEGT. CDR3 nucleotide sequence: TGTGCCAGCAGTCAGGGTAGCGGGTGGGCTTACGAGCAGTACTTC. Amino acid sequence: CASSQGSGWAYEQYF.

V gene TRBV5-4 combines with J gene TRBJ1-2, with 7 bases that match TRBD1. Trimming removed 0 bases from V and 0 bases from J; junction bases left unmatched: 2. Germline loops: CDR1 SGHNT, CDR2 YYREEE (reference sequence). The CDR3 extends over 15 amino acids. The CDR3 region is CASSLEGGSNYGYTF. The CDR3 DNA follows: TGTGCCAGCAGCTTGGAAGGGGGCTCTAACTATGGCTACACCTTC.

This clone was seen only once. This chain joins TRBV14 and TRBJ1-1, with no clear D. The CDR3 has 15 amino acids. V was clipped by 2 bases and J by 3 bases, with 13 bases between them. Germline CDR1 and CDR2: SGHDN and FVKESK. The CDR3 loop reads CASSQFGKRDTEAFF. The CDR3 DNA follows: TGTGCCAGCAGCCAATTTGGGAAGCGCGACACTGAAGCTTTCTTT.

The rearrangement joins TRBV29-1 to TRBJ2-3, with 7 bases matching TRBD1. Germline V CDR1 and CDR2: SQVTM, ANQGSEA. V lost 2 bases and J lost 2; bases outside the gene matches: 7. The CDR3 runs 15 residues. The DNA of the CDR3 is TGCAGCGTTGAAACCTGGGACAGAGACACAGATACGCAGTATTTT. It encodes CSVETWDRDTDTQYF.

This chain links TRBV29-1 with TRBJ1-2; D not resolved. Germline V gene data show CDR1 as SQVTM and CDR2 as ANQGSEA. V lost 3 bases to trimming and J lost 0 bases, with 11 bases between them. The CDR3 spans 14 residues. As DNA, the CDR3 is TGCAGCGTTGACGCGGACCCAGCTAACTATGGCTACACCTTC. It codes for CSVDADPANYGYTF.

V and J are TRBV11-2 and TRBJ2-5; unclear D gene. With 5 bases removed from V and 4 bases from J, the gap between germline ends came to 14 bases. This CDR3 contains 14 residues. Germline lookup yields CDR1 SGHAT and CDR2 FQNNGV. The CDR3 DNA follows: TGTGCCAGCAGCCTCGACCCCCGAGGAGAGACCCAGTACTTC. Translation: CASSLDPRGETQYF.

This chain uses TRBV2 with TRBJ2-3; D unresolved. Germline V lookup: CDR1 SNHLY, CDR2 FYNNEI. The CDR3 is made up of 14 amino acids. V shed 5 bases and J shed 6 bases, with 15 bases lying between them. The CDR3 coding sequence is TGTGCCAGCAGTTCGAGTACCGGGTTCGATACGCAGTATTTT. This codes for CASSSSTGFDTQYF.

The chain is built from TRBV28 and TRBJ2-3; D possibly corresponds to TRBD2 (6 bases). Trimming cost V 7 bases and J 11 bases, with 13 bases left between them. The germline gives CDR1 MDHEN, CDR2 SYDVKM. The CDR3 totals 11 residues. CDR3 sequence reads: CASTLGEVQYF. The CDR3 DNA sequence: TGTGCCAGCACCCTCGGGGAGGTGCAGTATTTT.

The chain employs TRBV7-9 and TRBJ2-1; D unclear. The CDR3 extends over 12 amino acids. The germline V and J ends were trimmed by 8 bases and 8 bases, with 13 bases remaining between them. In germline, CDR1 is SEHNR, CDR2 FQNEAQ (reference sequence). The CDR3 sequence: CASAALGDEQFF. CDR3 bases: TGTGCCAGCGCGGCCCTTGGGGATGAGCAGTTCTTC.

The chain recombines TRBV12-5 with TRBJ2-2; a possible D gene is TRBD1 (6 bases). Germline V gene lookup returns CDR1 LGHNT and CDR2 FRNRAP. The CDR3 length is 15 residues. Trimming removed 5 bases at V and 5 bases at J, with 15 bases between. In DNA form, the CDR3 reads TGTGCTAGTGGTCATACAGGGTTAGGTACCGGGGAGCTGTTTTTT. It yields the protein CASGHTGLGTGELFF.

The genes are TRBV7-9 and TRBJ2-5, with 16 positions matching TRBD2. V was clipped by 5 bases and J by 3 bases; unmatched bases: 6. The germline V gene has CDR1 SEHNR and CDR2 FQNEAQ (reference sequence). This CDR3 is built from 17 residues. The CDR3 region is CASSPAGTSGREETQYF. CDR3 DNA: TGTGCCAGCAGCCCCGCCGGGACTAGCGGGAGGGAAGAGACCCAGTACTTC.

This clone has only a few counts. One end of the junction does not line up with germline, which may come from a read error. The chain employs TRBV9 and TRBJ2-3; D possibly matches TRBD1 or TRBD2 (5 bases each). CDR3 length: 14 residues. Germline V lookup: CDR1 SGDLS, CDR2 YYNGEE. CDR3 sequence: CASGKGADTGTQYF. CDR3 nucleotide sequence: TGTGCCAGCGGGAAGGGAGCGGACACAGGTACGCAGTATTTT.

V usage is TRBV4-2 and J usage is TRBJ1-6, with TRBD1 identical over 9 bases. V shed 0 bases, J shed 9 bases, and the junction held 3 bases outside the gene matches. This CDR3 contains 15 residues. In germline, CDR1 is LGHNA, CDR2 YNFKEQ. The CDR3 is CASSQEETGGSPLHF. The CDR3 coding sequence is TGTGCCAGCAGCCAAGAGGAGACAGGGGGTTCACCCCTCCACTTT.